Listed below are T cell receptor beta chains from one sample, sequenced in a study of control samples from healthy donors and cancer patients. Repertoires were generated with immunoSEQ multiplex PCR, while TCRdb's copy carries only in-frame clones and drops some. Of over 150,000 clones listed, 94% were seen once; the top ten hold approximately 14%. Material for sequencing was PBMCs. These receptors all stem from a man aged 60 to 75 with colorectal cancer. Both conserved end residues are part of each CDR3. D genes are given only for firm matches. Clone size is given for some rows only: seen once, a few or many times, or a class if the clone is expanded.

NA	TRBV7-9	TRBJ1-2	NA	CASGDMYGYTF	TGTGCCAGCGGCGACATGTATGGCTACACCTTC
NA	TRBV4-1	TRBJ2-5	NA	CASSQEVRMGQETQYF	TGCGCCAGCAGCCAAGAAGTCCGGATGGGGCAAGAGACCCAGTACTTC
NA	TRBV19	TRBJ1-1	NA	CASSMKLGRLMNTEAFF	TGTGCCAGTAGTATGAAGCTCGGCAGACTCATGAACACTGAAGCTTTCTTT
NA	TRBV18	TRBJ1-1	NA	CASSPIFGEAFF	TGTGCCAGCTCACCAATCTTCGGCGAAGCTTTCTTT
TRBD1	TRBV18	TRBJ1-6	NA	CASSLTGTVNNSPLHF	TGTGCCAGCTCATTGACCGGGACAGTAAATAATTCACCCCTCCACTTT
NA	TRBV9	TRBJ2-7	NA	CASSVSPDSYEQYF	TGTGCCAGCAGCGTTTCCCCGGATTCCTACGAGCAGTACTTC
NA	TRBV18	TRBJ1-1	NA	CASSPRDTNTEAFF	TGTGCCAGCTCACCAAGAGACACCAACACTGAAGCTTTCTTT
NA	TRBV9	TRBJ2-2	NA	CASSVGGVATTYTGELFF	TGTGCCAGCAGCGTAGGTGGGGTCGCCACGACCTACACCGGGGAGCTGTTTTTT
NA	TRBV19	TRBJ1-6	NA	CASKAGASSPLHF	TGTGCCAGTAAGGCAGGGGCGAGTTCACCCCTCCACTTT
NA	TRBV27	TRBJ2-1	NA	CASSNYNEQFF	TGTGCCAGCAGCAATTACAATGAGCAGTTCTTC
NA	TRBV3-1/TRBV3-2	TRBJ1-1	NA	CASSQTRSSGVGAFF	TGTGCCAGCAGCCAAACCCGATCCTCGGGCGTGGGAGCTTTCTTT
NA	TRBV27	TRBJ2-2	NA	CASSLGPYTGELFF	TGTGCCAGCAGTTTGGGACCGTACACCGGGGAGCTGTTTTTT
NA	TRBV5-1	TRBJ2-7	NA	CASSLASGVRYEQYF	TGCGCCAGCAGCTTGGCCTCGGGGGTTAGATACGAGCAGTACTTC
NA	TRBV10-3	TRBJ1-1	NA	CAISRLGGEAFF	TGTGCCATCAGCCGCTTGGGGGGTGAAGCTTTCTTT
NA	TRBV9	TRBJ2-5	NA	CASSVSPDTGQETQYF	TGTGCCAGCAGCGTATCGCCGGACACGGGTCAAGAGACCCAGTACTTC
NA	TRBV10-3	TRBJ2-5	NA	CAISLREEPQETQYF	TGTGCCATCAGCCTCCGAGAGGAGCCCCAAGAGACCCAGTACTTC
NA	TRBV5-6	TRBJ1-6	once	CASSPLLRENNSPLHF	TGTGCCAGCAGCCCGTTGCTCAGAGAAAATAATTCACCCCTCCACTTT
TRBD1	TRBV30	TRBJ1-2	NA	CAWSTGTGEDGYGYTF	TGTGCCTGGAGCACCGGGACAGGGGAGGATGGCTATGGCTACACCTTC
TRBD1	TRBV19	TRBJ2-3	NA	CASSWPTGTDTQYF	TGTGCCAGTAGCTGGCCGACAGGGACAGATACGCAGTATTTT
TRBD2	TRBV6-5	TRBJ2-3	NA	CASSPSGGGTDTQYF	TGTGCCAGCAGTCCTAGCGGGGGGGGAACAGATACGCAGTATTTT
TRBD1	TRBV25-1	TRBJ1-6	NA	CASSQQGVGSPLHF	TGTGCCAGCAGCCAACAGGGGGTCGGTTCACCCCTCCACTTT
NA	TRBV28	TRBJ2-3	NA	CASSFLQGTDTQYF	TGTGCCAGCAGTTTCTTACAGGGCACAGATACGCAGTATTTT
NA	TRBV12-3/TRBV12-4	TRBJ1-1	NA	CASSLFRGEAFF	TGTGCCAGCAGTTTATTTCGGGGAGAAGCTTTCTTT
TRBD2	TRBV3-1/TRBV3-2	TRBJ2-3	NA	CASSFGGTSRLDTQYF	TGTGCCAGCAGCTTCGGCGGGACTAGCAGGCTAGATACGCAGTATTTT
TRBD2	TRBV30	TRBJ2-7	once	CAWRPPRWRGGPSYEQYF	TGTGCCTGGAGGCCCCCCCGGTGGCGGGGGGGGCCCTCCTACGAGCAGTACTTC
TRBD1	TRBV11-2	TRBJ1-1	NA	CASSSYRGRVTEAFF	TGTGCCAGCAGCTCATACAGGGGGCGGGTCACTGAAGCTTTCTTT
NA	TRBV6-5	TRBJ1-1	NA	CASRGGQKDTEAFF	TGTGCCAGCAGGGGAGGACAGAAGGACACTGAAGCTTTCTTT
NA	TRBV6-2/TRBV6-3	TRBJ2-3	NA	CASSSAEDTQYF	TGTGCCAGCAGTTCCGCGGAGGATACGCAGTATTTT
NA	TRBV7-2	TRBJ1-1	NA	CASSRETPFTEAFF	TGTGCCAGCAGCAGGGAGACCCCTTTCACTGAAGCTTTCTTT